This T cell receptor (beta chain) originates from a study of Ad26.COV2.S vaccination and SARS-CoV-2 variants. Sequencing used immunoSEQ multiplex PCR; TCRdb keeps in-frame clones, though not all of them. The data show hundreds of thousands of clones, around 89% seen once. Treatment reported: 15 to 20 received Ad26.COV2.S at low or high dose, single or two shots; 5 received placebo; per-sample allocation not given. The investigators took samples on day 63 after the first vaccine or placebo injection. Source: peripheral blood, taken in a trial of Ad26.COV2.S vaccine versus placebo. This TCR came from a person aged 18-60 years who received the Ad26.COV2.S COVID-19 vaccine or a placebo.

CDR3 in amino acids: CAWSATRTGFNYEQYF. The CDR3, as DNA: TGTGCCTGGAGTGCAACCCGGACAGGGTTCAACTACGAGCAGTACTTC. V gene TRBV30 combines with J gene TRBJ2-7, with 8 bases identical to TRBD1. The CDR3 sequence is 16 residues long. Germline CDR1 reads GTSNPN; CDR2 reads SVGIG (reference sequence). V shed 1 base, J shed 3 bases, and the junction held 11 bases outside the gene matches.